This T cell receptor (beta chain) was sequenced for a study of neoadjuvant anti-PD-1 for oral cavity cancer. Across the study: Patients mostly received three to four biweekly nivolumab doses at 3 mg/kg before surgery.

PBMC libraries mostly used about 500 ng of input genomic DNA, with six replicates per sample. Repertoires were generated with immunoSEQ multiplex PCR, while TCRdb's copy carries only in-frame clones and drops some. This table has some 15,000 clones, approximately 80% appearing once. Germline V gene sequence: CDR1 MNHEY, CDR2 SMNVEV (reference sequence). V gave up 1 base and J gave up 5 bases; unmatched junction bases: 4. This CDR3 region has 16 residues. The V call is TRBV27, the J call TRBJ1-6, with TRBD1 identical over 8 bases. The material sequenced was PBMCs, taken before nivolumab (anti-PD-1) treatment. This receptor was obtained from a person aged 35 to 85 with oral cavity squamous cell carcinoma. The DNA for the CDR3 is TGTGCCAGCAGTTTATATCAGGGGGCTAATAATTCACCCCTCCACTTT. This codes for CASSLYQGANNSPLHF.